The sequence of this T cell receptor (beta chain) was determined in a study of identifying expanded T cells in peripheral blood. Study-wide findings and caveats: Differentially abundant clones: roughly 1.2 between replicates, about 17 at 2 to 3 weeks, less than 25 at four. Clone count variance between roughly 2-week samples rose with total template count.

During the collection period, no donor immune events like infections were recorded. This clone was detected only once. The target antigen is unknown. V lost 0 bases and J lost 11, with 13 bases in between. The CDR3 has 13 amino acids. From germline, CDR1 is ENHRY and CDR2 SYGVKD. The repertoire was sequenced with immunoSEQ multiplex PCR; TCRdb's copy has only in-frame clones and lacks some. The repertoire includes some 75,000 clones, 85% to 90% of them detected once, and over 2.5% sits in the top ten. This sequence was found in a person between 18 and 69 years old in good health. Sequenced sample: blood. This chain connects TRBV10-3 to TRBJ1-1; D gene uncertain. The CDR3 DNA follows: TGTGCCATCAGTGAGTCGGGCACATCAAGGGCTTTCTTT. Its translation: CAISESGTSRAFF.